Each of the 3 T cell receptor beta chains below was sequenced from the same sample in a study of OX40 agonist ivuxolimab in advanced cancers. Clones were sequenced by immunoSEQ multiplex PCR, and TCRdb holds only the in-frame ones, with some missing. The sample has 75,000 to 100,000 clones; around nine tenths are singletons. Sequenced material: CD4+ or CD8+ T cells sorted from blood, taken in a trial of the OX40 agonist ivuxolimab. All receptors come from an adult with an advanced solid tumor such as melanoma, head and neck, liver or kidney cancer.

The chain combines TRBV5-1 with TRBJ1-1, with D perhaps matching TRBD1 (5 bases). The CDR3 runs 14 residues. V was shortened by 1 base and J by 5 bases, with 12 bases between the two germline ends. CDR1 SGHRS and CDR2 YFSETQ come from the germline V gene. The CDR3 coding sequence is TGCGCCAGCAGCTTGCTTGGTGGGGGAACTGAAGCTTTCTTT. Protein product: CASSLLGGGTEAFF.

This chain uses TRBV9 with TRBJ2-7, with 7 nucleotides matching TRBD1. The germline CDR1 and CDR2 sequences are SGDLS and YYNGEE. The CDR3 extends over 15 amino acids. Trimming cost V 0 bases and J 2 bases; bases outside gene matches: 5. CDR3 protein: CASSVGQGRTYEQYF. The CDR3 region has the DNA TGTGCCAGCAGCGTAGGACAGGGAAGAACCTACGAGCAGTACTTC.

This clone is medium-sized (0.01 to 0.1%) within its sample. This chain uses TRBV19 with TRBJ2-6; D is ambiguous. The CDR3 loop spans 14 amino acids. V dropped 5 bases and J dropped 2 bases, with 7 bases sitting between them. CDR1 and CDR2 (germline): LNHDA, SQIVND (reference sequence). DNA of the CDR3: TGTGCCAGTAGTCCCTGGGCTGGGGCCAACGTCCTGACTTTC. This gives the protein CASSPWAGANVLTF.